This T cell receptor (beta chain) was captured by sequencing in a study of CD4 T cells in relation to SARS-CoV-2 and coronaviruses. Overall study: TCR beta CDR3s were sequenced after approximately ten-day antigen culture of PBMCs. The negative reference was HIV-1 Nef peptide pool or peptide-free culture.

Before the COVID-19 pandemic, during about 2010-2018, CD4+ T cells were taken from unexposed donors. After roughly 9 days of culture, CD4+ T cells were isolated. Cultures received half-medium IL-2 refreshes on days 3 and 7. The length of the CDR3 is 17 residues. With 5 bases removed from V and 1 base from J, the gap between germline ends came to 17 bases. Germline V gene lookup returns CDR1 MNHEY and CDR2 SVGEGT. Using immunoSEQ multiplex PCR, the repertoire was profiled, and TCRdb retains in-frame clones only, with some absent. The table records more than 15,000 clones, about 80% of them present only once. Study findings and constraints: Crossreactive clones expanded significantly less to SARS-CoV-2 than monoreactive clones.

This clone was counted only a few times. What it recognizes is unknown. The specimen was CD4+ T cells from PBMCs, cultured in vitro. V gene TRBV6-2 or TRBV6-3 combines with J gene TRBJ2-2; D ambiguous. The TCR originated in a human donor in good health. This CDR3 reads CASSRATVTLNTGELFF. CDR3 nucleotides: TGTGCCAGCAGTCGGGCGACGGTGACCTTGAACACCGGGGAGCTGTTTTTT.